The following is a TCR beta chain sequence with its context. The V gene lost 4 bases and the J gene lost 3 bases, with 23 bases spanning the gap. The CDR3 is made up of 18 amino acids. Germline loops: CDR1 SGHTS, CDR2 YDEGEE. Sequencing was performed with immunoSEQ multiplex PCR; in TCRdb, only in-frame clones are kept and a portion is missing. Among roughly 500,000 clones listed, 76% were seen once. These data originate in a study of shared clonotypes between healthy human individuals. Sequencing used PBMCs. The chain links TRBV5-8 to TRBJ1-3; no clear D gene. The clonotype originates from a woman aged 40 to 50 in good health. Some clones in this sample may be carry-over from other donors' samples. The CDR3 nucleotides read TGTGCCAGCAGCGACACTTCGTACGGATCGAACTTTGGAAACACCATATATTTT. It translates to CASSDTSYGSNFGNTIYF.